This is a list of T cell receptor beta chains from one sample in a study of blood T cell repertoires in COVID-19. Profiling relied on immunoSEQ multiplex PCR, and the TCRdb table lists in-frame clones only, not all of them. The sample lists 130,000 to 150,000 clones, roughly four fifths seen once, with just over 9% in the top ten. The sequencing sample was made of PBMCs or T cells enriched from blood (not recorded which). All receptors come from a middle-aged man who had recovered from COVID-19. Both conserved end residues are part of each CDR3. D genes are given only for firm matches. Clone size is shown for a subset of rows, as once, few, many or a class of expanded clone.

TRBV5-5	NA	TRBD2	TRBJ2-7	TGTGCCAGCAGCACCGGGACTAACTCCTACGAGCAGTACTTC	CASSTGTNSYEQYF
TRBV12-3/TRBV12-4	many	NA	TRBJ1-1	TGTGCCAGCAGGCGGGCGGTGAACACTGAAGCTTTCTTT	CASRRAVNTEAFF
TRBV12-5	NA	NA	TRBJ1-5	TGTGCTAGTGGTCCTTACAGGTATAGCAATCAGCCCCAGCATTTT	CASGPYRYSNQPQHF
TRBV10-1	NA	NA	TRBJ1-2	TGCGCCAGCACCCAACAGGGCGGCTATGGCTACACCTTC	CASTQQGGYGYTF
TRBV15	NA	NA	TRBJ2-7	TGTGCCACCAGCAGAGGGGGCAGTGGGATTTCCTACGAGCAGTACTTC	CATSRGGSGISYEQYF
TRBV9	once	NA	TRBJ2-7	TGTGCCAGCAGCGCGGCGGGTTTCTCCTACGAGCAGTACTTC	CASSAAGFSYEQYF
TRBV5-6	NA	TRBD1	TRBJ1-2	TGTGCCAGCAGCCCCGGACAGGGTCATGGCTACACCTTC	CASSPGQGHGYTF
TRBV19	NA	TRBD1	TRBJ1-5	TGTGCCAGTAGCAGGACAGGGAAAAGCAATCAGCCCCAGCATTTT	CASSRTGKSNQPQHF
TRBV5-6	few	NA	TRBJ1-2	TGTGCCAGCAGCCCCGTGGGAGGCTATGGCTACACCTTC	CASSPVGGYGYTF
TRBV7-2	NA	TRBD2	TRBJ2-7	TGTGCCAGCAGCCCTAGCGGGGGGGGATACGAGCAGTACTTC	CASSPSGGGYEQYF
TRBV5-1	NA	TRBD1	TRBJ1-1	TGCGCCAGCAGCGCCAGACAGGGAATGAACACTGAAGCTTTCTTT	CASSARQGMNTEAFF
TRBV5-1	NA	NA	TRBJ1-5	TGCGCCAGCAGCAGAACAGGGAGTCCGCCCCAGCATTTT	CASSRTGSPPQHF
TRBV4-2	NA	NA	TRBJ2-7	TGTGCCAGCAGCCAAGCACAGGGAGGGAACGAGCAGTACTTC	CASSQAQGGNEQYF
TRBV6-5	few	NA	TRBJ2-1	TGTGCCAGCAGCCGGACTGCGACCTACAATGAGCAGTTCTTC	CASSRTATYNEQFF
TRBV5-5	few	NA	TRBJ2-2	TGTGCCAGCAGCGGGTCGGTGGGGCATGCCGGGGAGCTGTTTTTT	CASSGSVGHAGELFF
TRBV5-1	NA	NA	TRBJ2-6	TGCGCCAGCAGCTTGGTCCCTCAGGGTCGTGGGGCCAACGTCCTGACTTTC	CASSLVPQGRGANVLTF
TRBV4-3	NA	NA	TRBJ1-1	TGCGCCAGCGCCAGGGCCCTGAACACTGAAGCTTTCTTT	CASARALNTEAFF
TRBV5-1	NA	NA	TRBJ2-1	TGCGCCAGCAGCTTGGAAGGCGGGGACCCAACCTACAATGAGCAGTTCTTC	CASSLEGGDPTYNEQFF
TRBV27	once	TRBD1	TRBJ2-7	TGTGCCAGCAGTCCAGGACAGGACAAATTGGCCTACGAGCAGTACTTC	CASSPGQDKLAYEQYF
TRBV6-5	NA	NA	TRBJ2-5	TGTGCCAGCAGTTACGCAAGGGCGGGGAAAGAGACCCAGTACTTC	CASSYARAGKETQYF
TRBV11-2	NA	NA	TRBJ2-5	TGTGCCAGCAGCTCCGGGGAGACCCAGTACTTC	CASSSGETQYF
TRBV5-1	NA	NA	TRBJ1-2	TGCGCCAGCAGCTTGGCACAGGGAGGCTACACCTTC	CASSLAQGGYTF
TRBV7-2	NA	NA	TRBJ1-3	TGTGCCAGCAGCACAATCGGGGGAGCTGGAAACACCATATATTTT	CASSTIGGAGNTIYF
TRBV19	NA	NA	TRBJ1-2	TGTGCCAGTAGTATAGACAGAAACTATGGCTACACCTTC	CASSIDRNYGYTF
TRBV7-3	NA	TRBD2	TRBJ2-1	TGTGCCAGCAGCTCAATTAGCGGGGGGGCCAATGAGCAGTTCTTC	CASSSISGGANEQFF
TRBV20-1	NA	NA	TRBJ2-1	TGCAGTGCTAGAGATAGTTATGAGCAGTTCTTC	CSARDSYEQFF
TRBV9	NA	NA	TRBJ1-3	TGTGCCAGCAGCGACCTCGGAGTACCGGCAAACACCATATATTTT	CASSDLGVPANTIYF
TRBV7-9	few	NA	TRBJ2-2	TGTGCCAGCAGCCTCCTGGCTGGCGGGGAGCTGTTTTTT	CASSLLAGGELFF
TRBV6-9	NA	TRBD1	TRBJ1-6	TGTGCCAGCCGTTGGGACAGTGCGAATTCACCCCTCCACTTT	CASRWDSANSPLHF
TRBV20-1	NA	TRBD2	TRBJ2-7	TGCAGTGCTAGCGGGGGGTGGCAGCAGTACTTC	CSASGGWQQYF
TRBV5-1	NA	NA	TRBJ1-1	TGCGCCAGCAGTCGAGGGAGGGAGGACACTGAAGCTTTCTTT	CASSRGREDTEAFF
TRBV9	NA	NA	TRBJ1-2	TGTGCCAGCAGCGTAGGAGGAAACGGGGGGATGGAAGGCTACACCTTC	CASSVGGNGGMEGYTF
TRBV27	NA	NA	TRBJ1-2	TGTGCCAGCAGTCTCTCGACAGCCGACTATGGCTACACCTTC	CASSLSTADYGYTF
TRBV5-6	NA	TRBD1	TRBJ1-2	TGTGCCAGCAGCTTCGGCCAGGGGGTTTCTGGCTACACCTTC	CASSFGQGVSGYTF
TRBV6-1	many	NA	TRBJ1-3	TGTGCCAGCAGTGAAGCCAGCTCTGGAAACACCATATATTTT	CASSEASSGNTIYF
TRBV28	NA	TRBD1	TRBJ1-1	TGTGCCAGCAGGACCGGGACAGGGAAAACTGAAGCTTTCTTT	CASRTGTGKTEAFF
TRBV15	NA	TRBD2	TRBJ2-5	TGTGCCACCAGCCCTAAGAGCGGGGCCTTCCAAGAGACCCAGTACTTC	CATSPKSGAFQETQYF
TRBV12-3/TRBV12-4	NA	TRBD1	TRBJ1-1	TGTGCCACTGACAGGGGAGTAACTGAAGCTTTCTTT	CATDRGVTEAFF
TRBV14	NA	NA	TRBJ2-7	TGTGCCAGCAGCCCATGGGCGGGACCCGAGCAGTACTTC	CASSPWAGPEQYF
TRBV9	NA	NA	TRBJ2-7	TGTGCCAGCAGCGTAAAGATAAGCGGCTACGAGCAGTACTTC	CASSVKISGYEQYF
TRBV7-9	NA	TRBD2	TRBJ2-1	TGTGCCAGCAGCTTACCCCAGGGTCCAGCGGGGGCCACCAATGAGCAGTTCTTC	CASSLPQGPAGATNEQFF
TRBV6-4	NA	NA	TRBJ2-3	TGTGCCAGCAGTGACTTGGCGGGAAGCACAGATACGCAGTATTTT	CASSDLAGSTDTQYF
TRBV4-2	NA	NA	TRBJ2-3	TGTGCCAGCAGCCTTCTGAGGACTGGCACAGATACGCAGTATTTT	CASSLLRTGTDTQYF
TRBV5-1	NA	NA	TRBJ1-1	TGCGCCAGCAGCTTGGTCCCGGCAGGGTCGGACACTGAAGCTTTCTTT	CASSLVPAGSDTEAFF
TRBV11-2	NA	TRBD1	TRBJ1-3	TGTGCCAGCAGCACCCGGACAGGCCGAAGCTCTGGAAACACCATATATTTT	CASSTRTGRSSGNTIYF
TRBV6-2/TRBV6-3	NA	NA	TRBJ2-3	TGTGCCAGCAGTTATTGGGGGCCAGATACGCAGTATTTT	CASSYWGPDTQYF
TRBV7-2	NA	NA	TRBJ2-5	TGTGCCAGCAGCTTAGGTTTATTAGCCCGTACAGAGACCCAGTACTTC	CASSLGLLARTETQYF
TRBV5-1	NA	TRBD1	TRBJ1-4	TGCGCCAGCAGTTCAGACAGGGTTACTAATGAAAAACTGTTTTTT	CASSSDRVTNEKLFF
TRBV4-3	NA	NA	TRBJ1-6	TGCGCCAGCAGCCATCGGTACGAGATCTATAATTCACCCCTCCACTTT	CASSHRYEIYNSPLHF
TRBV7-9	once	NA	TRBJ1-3	TGTGCCAGCAGCCCCTCTTTAAATAATCGGAACACCATATATTTT	CASSPSLNNRNTIYF
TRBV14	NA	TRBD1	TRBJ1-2	TGTGCCAGCAGCCAACCCGGGACAGGGGGACTTCGGGGCTACACCTTC	CASSQPGTGGLRGYTF
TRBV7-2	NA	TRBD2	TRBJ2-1	TGTGCCAGCAGCTTAGCGCGGGGTAGCGGGGAGTATAACAATGAGCAGTTCTTC	CASSLARGSGEYNNEQFF
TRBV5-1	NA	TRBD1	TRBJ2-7	TGCGCCAGCAGTGGGGACAGGGTCAACTACGAGCAGTACTTC	CASSGDRVNYEQYF
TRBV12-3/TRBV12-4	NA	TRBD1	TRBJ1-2	TGTGCCAGCAGCGCAGGGGGAGTCTATGGCTACACCTTC	CASSAGGVYGYTF
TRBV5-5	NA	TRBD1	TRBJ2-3	TGTGCCAGCAGCTTTGGGTCCACAGGGGGCACAGATACGCAGTATTTT	CASSFGSTGGTDTQYF